Below, 14 T cell receptor beta chains from the same sample are listed, as sequenced in a study of Tregs in tolerant kidney transplant recipients. The table came from immunoSEQ multiplex PCR; TCRdb's copy has only in-frame clones and leaves some out. The sample includes over 60,000 clones, roughly 98% of them seen just once. Sequenced material: CD4+ T cells from blood, taken before the transplant. The receptor source for this set is a human donor who received a combined kidney and bone marrow transplant.

The chain uses TRBV4-2 and TRBJ1-4, with D uncertain. CDR3 length equals 16 residues. V lost 0 bases and J lost 8, with 16 bases in between. Germline V lookup: CDR1 LGHNA, CDR2 YNFKEQ. The CDR3 region is CASSQENGEGAEKLFF. The CDR3 DNA reads as TGTGCCAGCAGCCAAGAGAATGGAGAAGGAGCCGAAAAACTGTTTTTT.

The rearrangement joins TRBV27 to TRBJ2-7; 7 nucleotides line up with TRBD1. The CDR3 length is 13 residues. Germline values: CDR1 MNHEY, CDR2 SMNVEV (reference sequence). V shed 8 bases and J 4 bases; nucleotides not matched to a gene: 8. The CDR3 reads CASGDRVVYEQYF. Written as DNA, the CDR3 is TGTGCCAGCGGAGACAGGGTAGTGTACGAGCAGTACTTC.

The chain carries TRBV16 and TRBJ2-1, with a possible D match to TRBD1 (6 bases). V lost 4 bases, J lost 4 bases, and 14 bases lay in between. From germline, CDR1 is KGHSY and CDR2 FQNENV. The CDR3 consists of 15 residues. CDR3 sequence: CASSRERGLYNEQFF. The CDR3 coding sequence is TGTGCCAGCAGCCGAGAGAGGGGGTTGTACAATGAGCAGTTCTTC.

This chain joins TRBV5-6 and TRBJ2-5; 11 bases agree with TRBD2. This CDR3 has 16 residues. V shed 0 bases, J shed 2 bases, and the junction held 3 bases outside the gene matches. Germline V gene data show CDR1 as SGHDT and CDR2 as YYEEEE. The CDR3 sequence: CASSLELAGAQETQYF. The CDR3 DNA reads as TGTGCCAGCAGCTTGGAACTAGCGGGGGCTCAAGAGACCCAGTACTTC.

The chain links TRBV5-4 to TRBJ1-2; 9 bases match TRBD1. Germline CDR1 is SGHNT and CDR2 is YYREEE (reference sequence). The CDR3 runs to 15 residues. J was trimmed by 6 bases and V by 4 bases; bases with no gene match: 10. The CDR3 spells CASSAGTGRIDGYTF. Written as DNA, the CDR3 is TGTGCCAGCAGCGCCGGGACAGGGAGAATAGATGGCTACACCTTC.

The chain employs TRBV18 and TRBJ2-1; D may be TRBD2 (5 bases). The CDR3 has 13 residues. The V end was cut by 6 bases, the J end by 8 bases, with 14 bases between. Looked up from germline, CDR1 is KGHSH and CDR2 is LQKENI. The CDR3 here is CASSRGQADEQFF. CDR3 DNA sequence: TGTGCCAGCTCCAGAGGGCAGGCGGATGAGCAGTTCTTC.

J is TRBJ2-5 and V is TRBV27; 10 positions match TRBD2. V was clipped by 8 bases and J by 6 bases; unmatched bases: 6. The germline gives CDR1 MNHEY, CDR2 SMNVEV (reference sequence). CDR3 length: 13 residues. CDR3 region: CASGSSGGKTQYF. In DNA, the CDR3 is TGTGCCAGCGGTTCTAGCGGGGGAAAGACCCAGTACTTC.

In its sample, this clone was seen once. The chain couples TRBV18 to TRBJ2-7, with TRBD1 identical over 8 bases. V trimming: 3 bases; J trimming: 6 bases; junction bases outside the gene matches: 10. Germline V lookup: CDR1 KGHSH, CDR2 LQKENI. This CDR3 has 15 amino acids. The CDR3 loop reads CASSPGQGIGVEQYF. CDR3 bases: TGTGCCAGCTCACCCGGACAGGGAATTGGTGTCGAGCAGTACTTC.

The chain employs TRBV2 and TRBJ2-1; possibly TRBD2 for D (6 bases). V was cut by 6 bases and J by 3 bases, with 12 bases left in between. CDR3 length: 14 residues. Germline CDR1 reads SNHLY; CDR2 reads FYNNEI. Here the CDR3 reads CASRAGPLYNEQFF. The CDR3 DNA is TGTGCCAGCAGGGCGGGGCCACTCTACAATGAGCAGTTCTTC. Complete variable domain (other parts from reference TRBV2 and TRBJ2-1): EPEVTQTPSHQVTQMGQEVILRCVPISNHLYFYWYRQILGQKVEFLVSFYNNEISEKSEIFDDQFSVERPDGSNFTLKIRSTKLEDSAMYFCASRAGPLYNEQFFGPGTRLTVL.

This chain uses TRBV10-2 with TRBJ2-7, with D possibly being TRBD2 (6 bases). Deletions cut 6 bases from V and 0 bases from J, with 15 bases between. There are 15 residues in the CDR3. Germline CDR1 WSHSY, CDR2 SAAADI. DNA of the CDR3: TGCGCCAGCAGGGAGGGCGGTTCTAGCTCCTACGAGCAGTACTTC. Its translation is CASREGGSSSYEQYF.

The rearrangement joins TRBV5-1 to TRBJ2-2; 8 nucleotides line up with TRBD2. Per germline, CDR1 SGHRS and CDR2 YFSETQ. The CDR3 is 14 amino acids. Germline trimming cut 8 bases from V and 7 bases from J; bases unmatched to any gene: 10. The CDR3 DNA reads TGCGCCAGTAAAGGGCTAGCGGGTCTCGGGGAGCTGTTTTTT. Its protein product is CASKGLAGLGELFF. The full variable domain, rest sourced from reference TRBV5-1 and TRBJ2-2, is KAGVTQTPRYLIKTRGQQVTLSCSPISGHRSVSWYQQTPGQGLQFLFEYFSETQRNKGNFPGRFSGRQFSNSRSEMNVSTLELGDSALYLCASKGLAGLGELFFGEGSRLTVL.

This chain connects TRBV4-1 to TRBJ2-7, with TRBD2 matching over 9 bases. This CDR3 region has 17 residues. The germline gives CDR1 MGHRA, CDR2 YSYEKL. V trimming: 0 bases; J trimming: 2 bases; junction bases outside the gene matches: 8. The CDR3 DNA is TGCGCCAGCAGCCAAGATCGCGGGGGGGCCCCTCCCTACGAGCAGTACTTC. Translation: CASSQDRGGAPPYEQYF.

In its sample, this clone was seen once. This rearrangement joins TRBV6-5 to TRBJ2-7; 10 bases align to TRBD1. Trimming removed 6 bases from V and 0 bases from J; junction bases left unmatched: 2. The germline gives CDR1 MNHEY, CDR2 SVGAGI. CDR3 length equals 14 residues. The CDR3 spells CASSRDRGSYEQYF. The DNA of the CDR3 is TGTGCCAGCAGCAGGGACAGGGGCTCCTACGAGCAGTACTTC.

This chain joins TRBV29-1 and TRBJ1-2; D might be TRBD1 (6 bases). CDR3 size: 13 residues. Germline lookup yields CDR1 SQVTM and CDR2 ANQGSEA. V lost 6 bases, J lost 1 base, and 12 bases lay in between. The CDR3: CSVGRDINYGYTF. CDR3 bases: TGCAGCGTCGGACGGGACATTAACTATGGCTACACCTTC.